The 3 T cell receptor beta chains below were found in one sample sequenced in a study of identical twins. A single record per CDR3 protein comes from TCRdb applying MiXCR to the 5' RACE reads. The sample gives about 520,000 distinct CDR3 sequences, less than 25% of which show up once; under 0.95% is in the top ten. These same records also appear under a second study, on T cells expressing NK-cell markers.

Sequenced input: CD4+ T cells sorted from blood. The receptors here all came from a woman aged 18-29 years in good health.

The CDR3 nucleotides read TGTGCCAGCAGTGTAGGGCAGGGGGCTGTTGAAAAACTGTTTTTT. Protein sequence: CASSVGQGAVEKLFF. The J gene is TRBJ1-4, the V gene TRBV2; 8 nucleotides match TRBD1. Germline CDR1 and CDR2: SNHLY and FYNNEI. This CDR3 spans 15 amino acids. V was pared by 4 bases and J by 7 bases, with 8 bases of the junction left unmatched. Variable domain in full (rest from reference TRBV2 and TRBJ1-4): EPEVTQTPSHQVTQMGQEVILRCVPISNHLYFYWYRQILGQKVEFLVSFYNNEISEKSEIFDDQFSVERPDGSNFTLKIRSTKLEDSAMYFCASSVGQGAVEKLFFGSGTQLSVL.

This chain uses TRBV20-1 with TRBJ2-7; the D is unclear. From germline, CDR1 is DFQATT and CDR2 SNEGSKA (reference sequence). The CDR3 totals 14 residues. The ends were cut back, 3 bases at V and 2 bases at J, with 14 bases in the middle. This chain's CDR3 is CSARAQPFAYEQYF. The CDR3 bases are TGCAGTGCTAGGGCCCAGCCTTTCGCCTACGAGCAGTACTTC.

The chain joins TRBV12-3 or TRBV12-4 to TRBJ1-3, with unresolved D. V lost 7 bases to trimming and J lost 5 bases, with 15 bases between them. The CDR3 loop spans 14 amino acids. The CDR3 region has the DNA TGTGCCAGCACGTTCGGGTCTGATCGAAACACCATATATTTT. This translates into CASTFGSDRNTIYF.